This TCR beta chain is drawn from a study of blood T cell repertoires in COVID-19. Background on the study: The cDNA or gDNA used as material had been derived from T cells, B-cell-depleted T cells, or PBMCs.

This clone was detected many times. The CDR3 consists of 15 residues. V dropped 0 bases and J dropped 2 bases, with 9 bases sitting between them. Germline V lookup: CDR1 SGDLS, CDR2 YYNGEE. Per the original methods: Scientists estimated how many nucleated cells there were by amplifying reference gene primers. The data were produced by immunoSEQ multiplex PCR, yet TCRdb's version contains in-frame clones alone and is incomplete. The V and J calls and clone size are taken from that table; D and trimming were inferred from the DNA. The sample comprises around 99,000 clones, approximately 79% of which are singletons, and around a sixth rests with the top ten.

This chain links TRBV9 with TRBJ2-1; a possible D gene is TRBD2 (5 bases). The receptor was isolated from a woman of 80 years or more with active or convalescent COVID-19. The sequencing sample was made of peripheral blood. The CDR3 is CASSVDLAAYNEQFF. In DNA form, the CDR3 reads TGTGCCAGCAGCGTAGATCTAGCAGCCTACAATGAGCAGTTCTTC.